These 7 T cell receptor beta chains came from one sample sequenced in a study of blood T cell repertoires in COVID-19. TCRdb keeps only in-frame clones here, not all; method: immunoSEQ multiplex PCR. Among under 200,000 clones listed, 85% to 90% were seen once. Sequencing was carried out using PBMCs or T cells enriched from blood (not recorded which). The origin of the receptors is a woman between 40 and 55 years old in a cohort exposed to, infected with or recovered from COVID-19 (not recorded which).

Written as DNA, the CDR3 is TGTGCCAGCAGCCTGCGGGGGGGCAGGGCAGATACGCAGTATTTT. It translates to CASSLRGGRADTQYF. The chain uses TRBV7-6 and TRBJ2-3, with TRBD2 matching 9 bases. Germline CDR1 is SGHVS and CDR2 is FNYEAQ. Trimming at V came to 5 bases and at J to 4 bases, leaving 7 bases not matched to a gene. The CDR3 length is 15 residues.

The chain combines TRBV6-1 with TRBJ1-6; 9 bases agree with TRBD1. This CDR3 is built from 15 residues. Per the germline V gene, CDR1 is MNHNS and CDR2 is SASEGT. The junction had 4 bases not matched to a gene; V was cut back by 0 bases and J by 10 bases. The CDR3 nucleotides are TGTGCCAGCAGTGAAGCGTGGACAGGGGCATCACCCCTCCACTTT. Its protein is CASSEAWTGASPLHF.

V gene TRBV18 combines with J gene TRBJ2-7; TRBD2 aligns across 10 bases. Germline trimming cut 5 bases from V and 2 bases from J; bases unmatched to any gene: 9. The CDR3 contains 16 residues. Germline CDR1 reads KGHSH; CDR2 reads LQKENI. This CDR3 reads CASSSLAGVRAYEQYF. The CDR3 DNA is TGTGCCAGCTCATCCCTAGCGGGAGTGAGGGCCTACGAGCAGTACTTC. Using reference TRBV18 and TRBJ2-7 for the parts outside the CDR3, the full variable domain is NAGVMQNPRHLVRRRGQEARLRCSPMKGHSHVYWYRQLPEEGLKFMVYLQKENIIDESGMPKERFSAEFPKEGPSILRIQQVVRGDSAAYFCASSSLAGVRAYEQYFGPGTRLTVT.

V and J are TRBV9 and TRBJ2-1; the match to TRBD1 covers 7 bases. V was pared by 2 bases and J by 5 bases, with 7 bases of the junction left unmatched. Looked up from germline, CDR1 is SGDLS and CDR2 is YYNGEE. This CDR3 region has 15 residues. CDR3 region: CASSVGDRADNEQFF. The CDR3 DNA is TGTGCCAGCAGCGTCGGGGACAGAGCAGACAATGAGCAGTTCTTC. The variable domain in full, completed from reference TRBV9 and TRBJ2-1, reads DSGVTQTPKHLITATGQRVTLRCSPRSGDLSVYWYQQSLDQGLQFLIQYYNGEERAKGNILERFSAQQFPDLHSELNLSSLELGDSALYFCASSVGDRADNEQFFGPGTRLTVL.

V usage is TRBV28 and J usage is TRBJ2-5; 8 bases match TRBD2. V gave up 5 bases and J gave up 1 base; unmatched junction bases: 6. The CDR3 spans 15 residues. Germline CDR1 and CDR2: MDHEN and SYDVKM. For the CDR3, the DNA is TGTGCCAGCAGTCGGGGGGGGTATCTCCAAGAGACCCAGTACTTC. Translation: CASSRGGYLQETQYF.

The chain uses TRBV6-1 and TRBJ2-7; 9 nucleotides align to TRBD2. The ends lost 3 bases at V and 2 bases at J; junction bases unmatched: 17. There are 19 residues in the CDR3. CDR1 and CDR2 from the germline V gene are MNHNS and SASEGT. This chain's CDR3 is CASSDLGTQLAGEPYEQYF. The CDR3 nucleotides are TGTGCCAGCAGTGACTTAGGGACACAACTAGCGGGTGAACCCTACGAGCAGTACTTC.

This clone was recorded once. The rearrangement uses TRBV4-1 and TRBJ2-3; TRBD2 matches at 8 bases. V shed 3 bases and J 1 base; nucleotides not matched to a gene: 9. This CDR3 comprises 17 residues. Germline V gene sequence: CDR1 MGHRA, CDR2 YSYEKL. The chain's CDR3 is CASSHPSGGSRTDTQYF. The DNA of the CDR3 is TGCGCCAGCAGCCACCCCTCGGGGGGGTCCCGCACAGATACGCAGTATTTT.